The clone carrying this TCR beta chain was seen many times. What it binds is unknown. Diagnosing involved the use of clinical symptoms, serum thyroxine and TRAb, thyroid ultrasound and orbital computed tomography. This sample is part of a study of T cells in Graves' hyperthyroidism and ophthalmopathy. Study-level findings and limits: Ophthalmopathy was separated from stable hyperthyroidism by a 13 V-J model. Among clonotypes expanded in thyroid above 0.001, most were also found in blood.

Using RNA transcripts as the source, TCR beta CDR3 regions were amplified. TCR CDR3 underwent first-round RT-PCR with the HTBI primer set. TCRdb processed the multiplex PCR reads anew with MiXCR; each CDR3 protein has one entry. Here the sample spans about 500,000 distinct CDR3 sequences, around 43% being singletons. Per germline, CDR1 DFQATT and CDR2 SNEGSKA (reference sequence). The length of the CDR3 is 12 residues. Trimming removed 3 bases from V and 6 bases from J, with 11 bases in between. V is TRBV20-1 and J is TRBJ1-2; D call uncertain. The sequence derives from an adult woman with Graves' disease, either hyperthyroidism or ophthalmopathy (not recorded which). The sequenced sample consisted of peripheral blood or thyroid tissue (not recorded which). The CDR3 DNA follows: TGCAGTGCTAGTCCCGGGTACGATGGCTACACCTTC. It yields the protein CSASPGYDGYTF.